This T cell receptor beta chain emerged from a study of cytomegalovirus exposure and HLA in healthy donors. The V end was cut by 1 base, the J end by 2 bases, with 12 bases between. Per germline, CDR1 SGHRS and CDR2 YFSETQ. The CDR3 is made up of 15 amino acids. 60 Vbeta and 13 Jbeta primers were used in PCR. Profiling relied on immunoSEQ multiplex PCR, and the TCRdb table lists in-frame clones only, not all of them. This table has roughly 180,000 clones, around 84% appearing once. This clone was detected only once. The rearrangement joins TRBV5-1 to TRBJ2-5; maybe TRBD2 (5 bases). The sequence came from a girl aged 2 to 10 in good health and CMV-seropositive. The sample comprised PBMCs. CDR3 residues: CASSLLATGQETQYF. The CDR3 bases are TGCGCCAGCAGCTTGCTGGCTACGGGACAAGAGACCCAGTACTTC.